One and the same sample provided the 2 T cell receptor beta chains below, sequenced in a study of CD8+ T cells in alopecia areata. RNA, once extracted, was reverse transcribed into cDNA for use as the sequencing template. The method was immunoSEQ multiplex PCR; TCRdb's version includes in-frame clones alone and lacks a portion of them. Here the sample spans about 110,000 clones, 50% to 70% being singletons. Sequencing input: NKG2D-low CD8+ T cells sorted from blood. These TCRs come from a human donor with alopecia areata.

The gene calls are TRBV7-9 and TRBJ2-7; D is perhaps TRBD1 (6 bases). V was shortened by 5 bases and J by 2 bases, with 13 bases between the two germline ends. Germline V CDR1 and CDR2: SEHNR, FQNEAQ (reference sequence). The CDR3 has 14 residues. The DNA for the CDR3 is TGTGCCAGCAGCCTCGACAGGTATCCCTACGAGCAGTACTTC. Translated, it gives CASSLDRYPYEQYF. The full variable domain, its missing parts supplied by reference TRBV7-9 and TRBJ2-7, is DTGVSQNPRHKITKRGQNVTFRCDPISEHNRLYWYRQTLGQGPEFLTYFQNEAQLEKSRLLSDRFSAERPKGSFSTLEIQRTEQGDSAMYLCASSLDRYPYEQYFGPGTRLTVT.

This clone was observed a few times. J is TRBJ2-7 and V is TRBV29-1, with TRBD2 matching 7 bases. After removal of 4 bases from V and 0 bases from J, the junction contained 3 bases not matched to a gene. Germline V CDR1 and CDR2: SQVTM, ANQGSEA. The CDR3 is 13 amino acids. The CDR3 sequence: CSVVAGVSYEQYF. The DNA for the CDR3 is TGCAGCGTTGTGGCGGGAGTCTCCTACGAGCAGTACTTC.